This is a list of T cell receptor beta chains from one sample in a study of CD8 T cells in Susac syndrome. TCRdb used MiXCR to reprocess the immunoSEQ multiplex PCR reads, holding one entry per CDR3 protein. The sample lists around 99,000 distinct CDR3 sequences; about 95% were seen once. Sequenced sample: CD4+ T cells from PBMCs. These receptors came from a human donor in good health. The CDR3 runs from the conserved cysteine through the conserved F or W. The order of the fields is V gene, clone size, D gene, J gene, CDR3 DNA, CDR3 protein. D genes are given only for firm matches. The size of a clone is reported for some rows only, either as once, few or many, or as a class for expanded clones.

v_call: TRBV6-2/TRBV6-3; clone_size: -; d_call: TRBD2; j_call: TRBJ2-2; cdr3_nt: TGTGCCAGCAGCCCGACTAGCGGGAGACCCTACACCGGGGAGCTGTTTTTT; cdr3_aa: CASSPTSGRPYTGELFF
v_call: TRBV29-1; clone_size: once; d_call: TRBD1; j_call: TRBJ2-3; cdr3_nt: TGCAGCGACGAGGGGGCCCGGGGTATCGGTACGCAGTATTTT; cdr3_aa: CSDEGARGIGTQYF
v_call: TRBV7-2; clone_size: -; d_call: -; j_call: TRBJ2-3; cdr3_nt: TGTGCCAGCACCCTTAGGAAGGGCACAGATACGCAGTATTTT; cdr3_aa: CASTLRKGTDTQYF
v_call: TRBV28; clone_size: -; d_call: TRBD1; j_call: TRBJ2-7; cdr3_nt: TGTGCCAGCATCGATGGGGGGACAGGGAACTACGAGCAGTACTTC; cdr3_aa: CASIDGGTGNYEQYF
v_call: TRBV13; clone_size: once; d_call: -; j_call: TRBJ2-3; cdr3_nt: TGTGCCAGCAGCGGAAGTACGGGGGTGGATACGCAGTATTTT; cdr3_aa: CASSGSTGVDTQYF
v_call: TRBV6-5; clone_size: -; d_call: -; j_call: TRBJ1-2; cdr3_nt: TGTGCCAGCAGTCCTGGAGGAGGGGCGGAGGATGGCTACACCTTC; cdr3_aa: CASSPGGGAEDGYTF
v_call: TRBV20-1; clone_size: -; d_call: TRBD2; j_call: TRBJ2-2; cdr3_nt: TGCAGTGCTAGACGTTCTAGCGGGAACACCGGGGAGCTGTTTTTT; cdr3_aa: CSARRSSGNTGELFF
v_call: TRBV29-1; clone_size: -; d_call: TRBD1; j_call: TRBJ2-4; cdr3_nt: TGCAGCGTTGAACCGCGACCAGGGGGTGGTCAGTACTTC; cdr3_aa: CSVEPRPGGGQYF
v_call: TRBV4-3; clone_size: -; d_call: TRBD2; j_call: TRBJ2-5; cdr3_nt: TGCGCCAGCAGCCCCTCACTAGCGGGACGAGAGACCCAGTACTTC; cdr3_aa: CASSPSLAGRETQYF
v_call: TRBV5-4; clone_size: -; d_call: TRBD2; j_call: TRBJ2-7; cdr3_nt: TGTGCCAGCAGCTTGGAGCGGGGGGCCTACTACGAGCAGTACTTC; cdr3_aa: CASSLERGAYYEQYF
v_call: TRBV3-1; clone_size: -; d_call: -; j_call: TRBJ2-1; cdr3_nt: TGTGCCAGCAGCCACCTCTCACCCCGGGGCTCCTACAATGAGCAGTTCTTC; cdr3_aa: CASSHLSPRGSYNEQFF
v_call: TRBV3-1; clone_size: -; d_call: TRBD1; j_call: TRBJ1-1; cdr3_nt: TGTGCCAGCAGCCAGGGGGACAGAAGAAACACTGAAGCTTTCTTT; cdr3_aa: CASSQGDRRNTEAFF
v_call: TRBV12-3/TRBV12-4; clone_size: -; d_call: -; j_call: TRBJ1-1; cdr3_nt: TGTGCCAGCAATCTGAAGAACACTGAAGCTTTCTTT; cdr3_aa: CASNLKNTEAFF
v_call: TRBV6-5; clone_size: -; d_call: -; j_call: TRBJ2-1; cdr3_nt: TGTGCCAGCAGCTCCGACAGGAAACCTTACAATGAGCAGTTCTTC; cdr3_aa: CASSSDRKPYNEQFF
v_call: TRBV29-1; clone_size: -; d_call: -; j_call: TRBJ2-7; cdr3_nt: TGCAGCGTGGGACGGAAGGGCTACGAGCAGTACTTC; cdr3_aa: CSVGRKGYEQYF
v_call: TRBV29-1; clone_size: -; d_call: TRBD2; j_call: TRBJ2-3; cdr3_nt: TGCAGCGTTGCGGGGACTAGCGGCCGCACAGATACGCAGTATTTT; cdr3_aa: CSVAGTSGRTDTQYF